Following are 4 T cell receptor beta chains from one sample sequenced in a study of T-cell memory formation after mild COVID-19. TCRdb recomputed calls from the 5' RACE reads with MiXCR, one row per CDR3 protein. The sample lists 450,000 or so distinct CDR3 sequences; roughly 20% were seen once. Material for sequencing was PBMCs or a T cell subset sorted from them (not recorded which). These receptors were collected from an adult woman who had mild COVID-19 (a few samples of this study predate the infection). Cell type and time point are not known.

The chain is built from TRBV12-3 or TRBV12-4 and TRBJ2-3; no definite D call. Trimming removed 4 bases from V and 0 bases from J, with 11 bases in between. The CDR3 contains 15 residues. This CDR3 reads CASSSGRTSTDTQYF. In DNA form, the CDR3 reads TGTGCCAGCAGTTCGGGCAGAACTAGCACAGATACGCAGTATTTT.

The CDR3: CASSLFAGGYNEQFF. As DNA, the CDR3 is TGTGCCAGCAGTTTGTTTGCGGGGGGATACAATGAGCAGTTCTTC. The V gene is TRBV12-3 or TRBV12-4, the J gene TRBJ2-1, with 8 bases matching TRBD2. This CDR3 has 15 residues. V shed 3 bases, J shed 4 bases, and the junction held 5 bases outside the gene matches.

The chain couples TRBV15 to TRBJ1-1; D gene uncertain. CDR3 length: 15 amino acids. Germline loops: CDR1 LNHNV, CDR2 YYDKDF (reference sequence). Trimming took off 3 bases at V and 0 bases at J, with 11 bases between the two ends. The CDR3 nucleotides read TGTGCCACCAGCAGGGACCCCCAGGTGAACACTGAAGCTTTCTTT. Translating gives CATSRDPQVNTEAFF.

This sequence joins TRBV25-1 and TRBJ2-1, with 9 positions matching TRBD2. Unmatched junction bases numbered 13, after V lost 2 bases and J lost 8 bases. This CDR3 is 17 amino acids long. Germline V CDR1 and CDR2: MGHDK, SYGVNS. The CDR3 coding sequence is TGTGCCAGCAGTGAAGTAAGTAGCGGGGGTTTCAGCGATGAGCAGTTCTTC. Translating it yields CASSEVSSGGFSDEQFF.